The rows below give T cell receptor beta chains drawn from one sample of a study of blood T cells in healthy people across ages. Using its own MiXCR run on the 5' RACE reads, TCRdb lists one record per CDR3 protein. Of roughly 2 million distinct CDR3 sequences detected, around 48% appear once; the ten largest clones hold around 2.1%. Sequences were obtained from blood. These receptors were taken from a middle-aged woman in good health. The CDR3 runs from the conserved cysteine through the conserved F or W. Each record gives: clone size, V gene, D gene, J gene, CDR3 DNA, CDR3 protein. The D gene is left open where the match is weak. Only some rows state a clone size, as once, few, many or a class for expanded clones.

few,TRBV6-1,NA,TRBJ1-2,TGTGCCAGCAGTGTTGAGGGTCTGGGCTACACCTTC,CASSVEGLGYTF
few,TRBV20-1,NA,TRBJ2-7,TGCAGTGCTAGAGGCCCCATTTCCCAGGTACGGGACGAGCAGTACTTC,CSARGPISQVRDEQYF
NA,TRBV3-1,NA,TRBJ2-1,TGTGCCAGCAGCCAAGATCAGGGTTCTGAGCAGTTCTTC,CASSQDQGSEQFF
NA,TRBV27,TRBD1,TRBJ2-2,TGTGCCAGCAGCCAGACAGGGTACACCGGGGAGCTGTTTTTT,CASSQTGYTGELFF
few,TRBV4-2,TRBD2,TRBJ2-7,TGTGCCAGCAGCCAAGATACTTGGACTAGCGGGGCGTACGAGCAGTACTTC,CASSQDTWTSGAYEQYF
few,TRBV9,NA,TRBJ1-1,TGTGCCAGCAGCGTAGAAGGCAGGGGAATTGGTGCTGTTGGAGCTTTCTTT,CASSVEGRGIGAVGAFF
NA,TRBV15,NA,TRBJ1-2,TGTGCCACCAGCAGAGGTTACGGACGTGGCTACACCTTC,CATSRGYGRGYTF
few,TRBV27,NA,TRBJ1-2,TGTGCCAGCAGTTCCGGGAGTTTTAACTATGGCTACACCTTC,CASSSGSFNYGYTF
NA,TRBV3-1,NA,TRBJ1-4,TGTGCCAGCAGCCAAGATCTCGGGACGGCTAATGAAAAACTGTTTTTT,CASSQDLGTANEKLFF
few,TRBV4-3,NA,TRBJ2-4,TGCGCCAGCAGCCAAGATCTAGGCACCACCAAAAACATTCAGTACTTC,CASSQDLGTTKNIQYF
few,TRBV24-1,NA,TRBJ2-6,TGTGCCACCAGTGCCGGGACGTCTGGGGCCAACGTCCTGACTTTC,CATSAGTSGANVLTF
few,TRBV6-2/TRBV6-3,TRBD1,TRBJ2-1,TGTGCCAGCAGTTACCCCGCACAGGGGTTGGTCATTCGGTCCTACAATGAGCAGTTCTTC,CASSYPAQGLVIRSYNEQFF
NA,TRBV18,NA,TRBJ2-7,TGTGCCAGCTCACCAGGCACCACAGGGAGCAACGAGCAGTACTTC,CASSPGTTGSNEQYF
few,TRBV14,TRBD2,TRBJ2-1,TGTGCCAGCAGCAACGGACTAGCCTCCTACAATGAGCAGTTCTTC,CASSNGLASYNEQFF
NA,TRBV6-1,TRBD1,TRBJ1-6,TGTGCCAGCAGTAAAGCCGGGACAGGGGCTCGTGGTAATTCACCCCTCCACTTT,CASSKAGTGARGNSPLHF
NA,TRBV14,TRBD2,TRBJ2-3,TGTGCCAGCAGCCAAGACCGCGGACTAGCGGGGATCACAGATACGCAGTATTTT,CASSQDRGLAGITDTQYF
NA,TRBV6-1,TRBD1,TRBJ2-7,TGTGCCATCGCGACAGGGGGGTCCTACGAGCAGTACTTC,CAIATGGSYEQYF